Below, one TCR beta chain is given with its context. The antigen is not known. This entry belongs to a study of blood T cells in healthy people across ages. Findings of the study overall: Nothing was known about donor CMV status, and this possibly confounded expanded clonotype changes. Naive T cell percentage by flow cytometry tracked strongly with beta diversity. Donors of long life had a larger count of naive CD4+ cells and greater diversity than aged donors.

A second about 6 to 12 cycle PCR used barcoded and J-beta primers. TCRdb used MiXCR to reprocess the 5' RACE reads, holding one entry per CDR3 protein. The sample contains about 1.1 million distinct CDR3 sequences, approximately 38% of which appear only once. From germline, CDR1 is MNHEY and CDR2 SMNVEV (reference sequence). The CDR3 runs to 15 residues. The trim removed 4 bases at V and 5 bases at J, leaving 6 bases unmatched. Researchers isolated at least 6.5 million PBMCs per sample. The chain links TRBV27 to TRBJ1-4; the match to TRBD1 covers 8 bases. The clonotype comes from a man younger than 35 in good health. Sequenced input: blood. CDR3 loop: CASSSRTGYNEKLFF. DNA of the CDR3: TGTGCCAGCAGTTCCCGGACAGGGTACAATGAAAAACTGTTTTTT.